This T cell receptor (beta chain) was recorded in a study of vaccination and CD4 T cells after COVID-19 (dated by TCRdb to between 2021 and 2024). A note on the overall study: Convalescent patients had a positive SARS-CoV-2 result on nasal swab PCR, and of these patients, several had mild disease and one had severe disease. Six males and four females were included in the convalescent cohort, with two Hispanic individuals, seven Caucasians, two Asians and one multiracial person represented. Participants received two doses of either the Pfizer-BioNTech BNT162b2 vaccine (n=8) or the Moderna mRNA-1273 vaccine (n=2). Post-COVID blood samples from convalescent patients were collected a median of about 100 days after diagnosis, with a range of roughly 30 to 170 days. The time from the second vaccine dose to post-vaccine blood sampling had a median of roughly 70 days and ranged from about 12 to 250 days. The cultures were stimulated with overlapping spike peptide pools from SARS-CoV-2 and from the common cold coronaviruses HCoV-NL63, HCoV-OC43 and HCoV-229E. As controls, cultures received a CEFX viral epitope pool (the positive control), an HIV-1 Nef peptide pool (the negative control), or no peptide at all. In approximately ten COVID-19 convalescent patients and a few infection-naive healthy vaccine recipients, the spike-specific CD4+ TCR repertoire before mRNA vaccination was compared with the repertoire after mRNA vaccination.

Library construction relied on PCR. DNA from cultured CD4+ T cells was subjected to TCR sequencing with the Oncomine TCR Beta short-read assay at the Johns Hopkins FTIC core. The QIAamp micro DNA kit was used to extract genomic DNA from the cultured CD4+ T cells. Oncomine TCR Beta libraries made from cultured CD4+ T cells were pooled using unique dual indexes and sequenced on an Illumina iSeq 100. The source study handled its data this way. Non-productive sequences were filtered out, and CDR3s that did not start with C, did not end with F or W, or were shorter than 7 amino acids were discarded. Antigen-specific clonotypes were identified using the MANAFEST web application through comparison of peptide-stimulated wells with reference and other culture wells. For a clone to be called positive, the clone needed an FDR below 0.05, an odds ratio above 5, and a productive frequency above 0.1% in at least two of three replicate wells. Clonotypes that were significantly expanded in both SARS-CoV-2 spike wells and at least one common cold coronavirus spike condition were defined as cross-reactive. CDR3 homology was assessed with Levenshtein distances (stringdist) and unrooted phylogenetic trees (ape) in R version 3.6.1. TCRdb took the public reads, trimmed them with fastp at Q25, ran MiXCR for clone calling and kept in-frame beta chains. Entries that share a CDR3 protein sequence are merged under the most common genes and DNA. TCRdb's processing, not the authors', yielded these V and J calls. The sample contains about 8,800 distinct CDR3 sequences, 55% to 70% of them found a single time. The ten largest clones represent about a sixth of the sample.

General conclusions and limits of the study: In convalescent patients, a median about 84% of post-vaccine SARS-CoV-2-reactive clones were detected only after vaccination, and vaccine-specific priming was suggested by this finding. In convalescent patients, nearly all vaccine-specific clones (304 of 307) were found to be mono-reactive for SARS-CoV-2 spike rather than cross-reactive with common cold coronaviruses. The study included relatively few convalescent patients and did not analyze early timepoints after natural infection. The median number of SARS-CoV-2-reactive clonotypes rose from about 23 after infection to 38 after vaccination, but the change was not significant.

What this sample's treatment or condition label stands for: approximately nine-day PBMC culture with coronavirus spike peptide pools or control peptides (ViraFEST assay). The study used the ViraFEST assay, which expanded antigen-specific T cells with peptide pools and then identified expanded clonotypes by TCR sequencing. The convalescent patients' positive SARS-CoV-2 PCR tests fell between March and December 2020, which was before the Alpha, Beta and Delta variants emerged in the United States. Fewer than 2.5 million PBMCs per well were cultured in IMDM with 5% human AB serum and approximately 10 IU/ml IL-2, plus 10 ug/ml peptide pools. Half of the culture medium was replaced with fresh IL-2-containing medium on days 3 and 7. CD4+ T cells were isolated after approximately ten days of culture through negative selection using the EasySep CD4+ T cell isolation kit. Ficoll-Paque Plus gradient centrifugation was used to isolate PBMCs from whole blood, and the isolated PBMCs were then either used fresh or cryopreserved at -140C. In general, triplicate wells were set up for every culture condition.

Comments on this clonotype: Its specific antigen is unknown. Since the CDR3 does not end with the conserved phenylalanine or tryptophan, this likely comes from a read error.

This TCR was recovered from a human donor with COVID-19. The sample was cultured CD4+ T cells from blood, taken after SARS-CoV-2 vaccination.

The CDR3 region: CASSLGGNMNTEAFS. The nucleotides are TGTGCCAGCAGCTTGGGGGGGAACATGAACACTGAAGCTTTCTCT. The chain is encoded by TRBV7-9 joined to TRBJ1-1; the D gene is perhaps TRBD1, on 5 matching bases. Termini included, the CDR3 measures 15 amino acids. Left in the record is the CDR3 DNA by itself, 45 bases read in frame from the first base. Relative to germline, V is 3 bases shorter and J is 0 bases shorter, with 11 bases between their ends. Via the germline V gene (reference sequence), CDR1 is SEHNR and CDR2 FQNEAQ.